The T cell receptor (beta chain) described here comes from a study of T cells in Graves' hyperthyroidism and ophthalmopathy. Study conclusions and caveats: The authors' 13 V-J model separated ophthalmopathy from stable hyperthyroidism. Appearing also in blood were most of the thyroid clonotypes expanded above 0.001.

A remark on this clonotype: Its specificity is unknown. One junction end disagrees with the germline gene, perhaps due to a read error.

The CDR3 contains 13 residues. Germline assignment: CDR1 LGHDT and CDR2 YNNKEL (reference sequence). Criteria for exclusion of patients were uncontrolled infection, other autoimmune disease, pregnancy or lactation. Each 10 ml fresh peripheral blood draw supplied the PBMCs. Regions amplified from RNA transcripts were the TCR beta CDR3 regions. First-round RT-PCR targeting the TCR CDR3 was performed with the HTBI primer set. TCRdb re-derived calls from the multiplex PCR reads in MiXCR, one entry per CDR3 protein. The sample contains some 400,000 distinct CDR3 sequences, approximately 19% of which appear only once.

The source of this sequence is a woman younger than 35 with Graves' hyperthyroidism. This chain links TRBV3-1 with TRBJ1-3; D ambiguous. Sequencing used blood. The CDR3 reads CACSQESGNTIYF. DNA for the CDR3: TGTGCCTGCAGCCAAGAATCCGGAAACACCATATATTTT.